This TCR beta chain was sequenced for a study of PD-1 blockade in classical Hodgkin lymphoma. The CDR3 has 14 amino acids. Germline CDR1 is GTSNPN and CDR2 is SVGIG (reference sequence). Trimming left V 8 bases short and J 3 bases short, with 17 bases between. The patients all showed relapse after autologous stem cell transplantation, while their brentuximab vedotin exposure varied. Produced via immunoSEQ multiplex PCR; TCRdb's table is partial and in-frame only. The sample gives tens of thousands of clones, around 75% of which show up once; around 15% is in the top ten. This sequence was found in a human donor with classical Hodgkin lymphoma. The rearrangement links TRBV30 to TRBJ1-5; D possibly corresponds to TRBD1 (5 bases). Sequenced material: peripheral blood mononuclear cells (PBMCs), taken before the second cycle of nivolumab. The CDR3 protein is CALTLGGYNQPQHF. DNA for the CDR3: TGTGCCCTGACCCTGGGGGGTTACAATCAGCCCCAGCATTTT. Full variable domain (outside the CDR3, taken from reference TRBV30 and TRBJ1-5): SQTIHQWPATLVQPVGSPLSLECTVEGTSNPNLYWYRQAAGRGLQLLFYSVGIGQISSEVPQNLSASRPQDRQFILSSKKLLLSDSGFYLCALTLGGYNQPQHFGDGTRLSIL.